What follows are 4 T cell receptor beta chains derived from one specimen sequenced in a study of T cells after yellow fever vaccination. TCRdb reprocessed the 5' RACE reads via MiXCR and lists one record per CDR3 protein. Of about 58,000 distinct CDR3 sequences in the sample, about 5% were seen once. This material consisted of PBMCs, either bulk or a sorted T-cell subset (CD4+, CD8+, memory, or dextramer-sorted; not recorded which), taken on the day of the yellow fever booster vaccination. The receptors originated from a man aged 18 to 30 who received the YFV17D yellow fever vaccine.

As regards this clonotype: The junction departs from the called germline gene at one end, perhaps through a read error. J is TRBJ1-4 and V is TRBV18; D gene unclear. The CDR3 spans 14 residues. Germline CDR1 and CDR2: KGHSH and LQKENI. CDR3: CASSQSAPEEKLFF. In DNA, the CDR3 is TGTGCCAGTTCACAGAGTGCGCCAGAAGAAAAACTGTTTTTT. Full variable domain (remainder filled in from reference TRBV18 and TRBJ1-4): NAGVMQNPRHLVRRRGQEARLRCSPMKGHSHVYWYRQLPEEGLKFMVYLQKENIIDESGMPKERFSAEFPKEGPSILRIQQVVRGDSAAYFCASSQSAPEEKLFFGSGTQLSVL.

This clonotype was seen a few times. The chain recombines TRBV10-3 with TRBJ1-1; no definite D call. The CDR3 has 13 residues. The germline V gene has CDR1 ENHRY and CDR2 SYGVKD. The V end lost 3 bases, the J end lost 7 bases, and 12 bases lay between the germline ends. This chain's CDR3 is CAISDKAAHEAFF. CDR3 DNA: TGTGCCATCAGTGATAAGGCAGCTCATGAAGCTTTCTTT.

This clonotype was observed a few times. This chain uses TRBV10-1 with TRBJ1-2, with no clear D. The V end was cut by 7 bases, the J end by 8 bases, with 14 bases between. The germline V gene has CDR1 WNHNN and CDR2 SYGVQD (reference sequence). This CDR3 comprises 12 residues. The CDR3 here is CASKGVLGGYTF. The CDR3, as DNA: TGCGCCAGCAAGGGAGTCCTGGGGGGCTACACCTTC.

V usage is TRBV29-1 and J usage is TRBJ2-1, with D possibly TRBD1 on 6 matching bases. V was shortened by 5 bases and J by 0 bases, with 17 bases between the two germline ends. The CDR3 has 16 residues. Germline CDR1 SQVTM, CDR2 ANQGSEA. The chain's CDR3 is CSVLGALGSSYNEQFF. The CDR3 DNA reads TGCAGCGTTTTGGGGGCCTTAGGAAGCTCCTACAATGAGCAGTTCTTC.